This T cell receptor beta chain comes out of a study of response to subunit inactivated influenza vaccine. Study observations and caveats: Each seasonal flu vaccination may recruit only limited new T cells, authors suggested.

In this sample, this clonotype turned up a few times. Its antigen is not known. TCRdb ran MiXCR on the RT-PCR reads and lists one entry per CDR3 protein. The sample includes a few hundred thousand distinct CDR3 sequences, 11% to 15% of them seen just once. V lost 4 bases and J 1 base, leaving 11 bases between the germline ends. This CDR3 is 14 amino acids long. Germline V lookup: CDR1 ENHRY, CDR2 SYGVKD. The TCR was taken from a man aged 50 to 59 who received an inactivated influenza vaccine. The J gene is TRBJ2-7, the V gene TRBV10-3, with a weak D call TRBD1 (5 bases). The specimen comprised PBMCs from blood, sampled 11 to 12 days after vaccination. The CDR3 sequence is CAISGADKSYEQYF. The CDR3 region has the DNA TGTGCCATCAGTGGGGCGGACAAATCCTACGAGCAGTACTTC.